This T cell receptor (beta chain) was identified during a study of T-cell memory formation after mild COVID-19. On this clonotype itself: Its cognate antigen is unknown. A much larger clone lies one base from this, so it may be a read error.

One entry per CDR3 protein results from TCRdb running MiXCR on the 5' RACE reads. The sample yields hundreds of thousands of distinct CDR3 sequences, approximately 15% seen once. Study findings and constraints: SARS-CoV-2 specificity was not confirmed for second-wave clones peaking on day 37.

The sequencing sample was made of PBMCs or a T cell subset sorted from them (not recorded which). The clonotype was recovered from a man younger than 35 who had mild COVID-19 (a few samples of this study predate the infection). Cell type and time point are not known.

CDR3 loop: CAISQRGTETGEQYF. As DNA, the CDR3 is TGCGCCATCAGCCAGCGTGGGACAGAGACAGGCGAGCAGTACTTC. The chain employs TRBV4-1 and TRBJ2-7, with TRBD1 identical over 7 bases. This CDR3 is 15 amino acids long. Germline CDR1 MGHRA, CDR2 YSYEKL.